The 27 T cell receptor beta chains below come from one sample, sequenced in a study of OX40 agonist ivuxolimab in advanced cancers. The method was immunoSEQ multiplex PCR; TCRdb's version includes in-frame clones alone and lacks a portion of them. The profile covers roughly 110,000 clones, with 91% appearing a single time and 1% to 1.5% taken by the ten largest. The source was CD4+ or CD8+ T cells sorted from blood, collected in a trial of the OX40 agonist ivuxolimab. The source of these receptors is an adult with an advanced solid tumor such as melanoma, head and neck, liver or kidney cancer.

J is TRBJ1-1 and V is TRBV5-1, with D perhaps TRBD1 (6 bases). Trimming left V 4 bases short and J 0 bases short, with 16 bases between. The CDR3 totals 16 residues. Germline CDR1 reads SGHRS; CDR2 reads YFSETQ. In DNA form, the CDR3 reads TGCGCCAGCAGCCGCGTCATGGACAGATTGAACACTGAAGCTTTCTTT. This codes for CASSRVMDRLNTEAFF.

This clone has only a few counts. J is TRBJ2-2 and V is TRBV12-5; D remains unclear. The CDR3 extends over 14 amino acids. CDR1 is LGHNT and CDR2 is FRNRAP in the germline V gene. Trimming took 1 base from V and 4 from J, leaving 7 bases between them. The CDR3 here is CASGLGDSTGELFF. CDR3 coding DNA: TGTGCTAGTGGTTTGGGCGATTCCACCGGGGAGCTGTTTTTT. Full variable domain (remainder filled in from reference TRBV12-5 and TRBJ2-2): DARVTQTPRHKVTEMGQEVTMRCQPILGHNTVFWYRQTMMQGLELLAYFRNRAPLDDSGMPKDRFSAEMPDATLATLKIQPSEPRDSAVYFCASGLGDSTGELFFGEGSRLTVL.

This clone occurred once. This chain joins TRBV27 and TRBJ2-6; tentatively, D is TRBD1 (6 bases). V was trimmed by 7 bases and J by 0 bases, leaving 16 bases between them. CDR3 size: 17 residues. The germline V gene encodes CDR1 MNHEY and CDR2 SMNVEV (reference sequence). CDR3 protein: CASTPRQGSSGANVLTF. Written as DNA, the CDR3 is TGTGCCAGCACCCCCCGGCAGGGGAGCTCTGGGGCCAACGTCCTGACTTTC.

CDR3 DNA sequence: TGCGCCAGCAGCTTGGACCAGGTGGGGGTCAATGAGCAGTTCTTC. This translates into CASSLDQVGVNEQFF. The chain employs TRBV5-1 and TRBJ2-1; D possibly matches TRBD1 or TRBD2 (5 bases each). CDR3 size: 15 residues. Deletions cut 0 bases from V and 6 bases from J, with 13 bases between. CDR1 is SGHRS, CDR2 YFSETQ, per germline.

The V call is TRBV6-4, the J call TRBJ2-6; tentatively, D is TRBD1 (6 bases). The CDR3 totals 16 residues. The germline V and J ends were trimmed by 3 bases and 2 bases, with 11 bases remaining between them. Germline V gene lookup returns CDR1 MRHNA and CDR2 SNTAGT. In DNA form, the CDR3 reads TGTGCCAGCAGTGAGTTTACAGGGACTGGGGCCAACGTCCTGACTTTC. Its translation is CASSEFTGTGANVLTF.

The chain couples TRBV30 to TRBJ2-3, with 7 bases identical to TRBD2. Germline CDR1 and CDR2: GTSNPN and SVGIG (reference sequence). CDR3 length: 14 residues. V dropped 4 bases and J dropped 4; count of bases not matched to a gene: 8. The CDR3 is CAWTYRSGADTQYF. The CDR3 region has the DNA TGTGCCTGGACGTACAGGAGCGGGGCAGATACGCAGTATTTT.

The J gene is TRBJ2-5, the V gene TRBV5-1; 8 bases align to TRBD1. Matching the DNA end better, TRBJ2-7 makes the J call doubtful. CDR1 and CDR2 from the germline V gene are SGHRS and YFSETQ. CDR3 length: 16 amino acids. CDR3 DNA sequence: TGCGCCAGCAGCGAAAAGGTGACAGGGGCCCCCTACGAGCAGTACTTC. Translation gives CASSEKVTGAPYEQYF.

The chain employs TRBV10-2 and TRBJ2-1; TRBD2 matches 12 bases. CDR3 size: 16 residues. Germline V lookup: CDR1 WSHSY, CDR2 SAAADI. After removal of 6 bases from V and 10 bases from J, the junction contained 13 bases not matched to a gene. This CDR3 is CASRLGSSGRAVEQFF. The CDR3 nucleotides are TGCGCCAGCAGACTCGGCTCTAGCGGGAGGGCCGTGGAGCAGTTCTTC.

In nucleotides, the CDR3 is TGCGCCAGCAGCTTGGCCACAACTAATGAAAAACTGTTTTTT. Its protein is CASSLATTNEKLFF. The chain combines TRBV5-1 with TRBJ1-4; D gene ambiguous. The germline CDR1 and CDR2 sequences are SGHRS and YFSETQ. Trimming stripped 0 bases from V and 0 bases from J, with 3 bases between. The CDR3 loop spans 14 amino acids. The full variable domain, with the rest looked up from reference TRBV5-1 and TRBJ1-4, is KAGVTQTPRYLIKTRGQQVTLSCSPISGHRSVSWYQQTPGQGLQFLFEYFSETQRNKGNFPGRFSGRQFSNSRSEMNVSTLELGDSALYLCASSLATTNEKLFFGSGTQLSVL.

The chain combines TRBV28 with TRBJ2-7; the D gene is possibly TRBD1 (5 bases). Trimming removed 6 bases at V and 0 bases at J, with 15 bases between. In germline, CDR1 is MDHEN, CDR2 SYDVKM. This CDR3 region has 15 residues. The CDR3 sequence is CASSRLTGPSYEQYF. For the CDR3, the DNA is TGTGCCAGCAGCCGTCTAACAGGTCCCTCCTACGAGCAGTACTTC.

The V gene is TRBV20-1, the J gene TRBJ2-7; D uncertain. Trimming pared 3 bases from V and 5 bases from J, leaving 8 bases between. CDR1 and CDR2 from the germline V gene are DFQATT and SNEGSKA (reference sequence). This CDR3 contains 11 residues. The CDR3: CSASGPNEQYF. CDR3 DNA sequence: TGCAGTGCTAGTGGGCCGAACGAGCAGTACTTC.

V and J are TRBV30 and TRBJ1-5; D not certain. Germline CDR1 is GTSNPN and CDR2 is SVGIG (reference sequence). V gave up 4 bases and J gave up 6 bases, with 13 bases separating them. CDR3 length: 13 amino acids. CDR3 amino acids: CAWKDGSAQPQHF. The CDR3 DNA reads TGTGCCTGGAAAGACGGGAGCGCTCAGCCCCAGCATTTT.

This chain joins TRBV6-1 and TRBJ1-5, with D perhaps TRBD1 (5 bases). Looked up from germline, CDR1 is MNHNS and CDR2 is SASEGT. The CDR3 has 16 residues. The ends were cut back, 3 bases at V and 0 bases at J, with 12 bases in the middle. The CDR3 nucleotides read TGTGCCAGCAGTGAGCGGGACGCCTATAGCAATCAGCCCCAGCATTTT. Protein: CASSERDAYSNQPQHF.

Written as DNA, the CDR3 is TGCGCCAGCTGCCGGGACAGGGTTCCTTTGCGGGGCTACACCTTC. It encodes CASCRDRVPLRGYTF. The rearrangement joins TRBV10-1 to TRBJ1-2; 9 bases map to TRBD1. V lost 8 bases to trimming and J lost 8 bases; unmatched junction nucleotides: 15. CDR1 and CDR2 (germline): WNHNN, SYGVQD (reference sequence). The CDR3 sequence is 15 residues long.

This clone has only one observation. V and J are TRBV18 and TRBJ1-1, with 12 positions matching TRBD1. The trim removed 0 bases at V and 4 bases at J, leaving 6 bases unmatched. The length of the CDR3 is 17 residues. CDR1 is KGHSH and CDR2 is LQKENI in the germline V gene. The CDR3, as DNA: TGTGCCAGCTCACCACCGGGGGACAGGGGGCTGGGCACTGAAGCTTTCTTT. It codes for CASSPPGDRGLGTEAFF.

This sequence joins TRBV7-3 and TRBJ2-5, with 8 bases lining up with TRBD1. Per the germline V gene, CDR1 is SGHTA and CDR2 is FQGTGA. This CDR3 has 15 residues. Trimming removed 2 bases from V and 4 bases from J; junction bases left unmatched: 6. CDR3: CASSLGRGPIETQYF. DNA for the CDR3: TGTGCCAGCAGCTTAGGCAGGGGGCCTATAGAGACCCAGTACTTC.

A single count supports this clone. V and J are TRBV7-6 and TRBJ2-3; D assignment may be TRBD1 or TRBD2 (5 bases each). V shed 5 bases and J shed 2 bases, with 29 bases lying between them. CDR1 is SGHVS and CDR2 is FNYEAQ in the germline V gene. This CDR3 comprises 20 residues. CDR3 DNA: TGTGCCAGCAGCCCCAACCCCCCAGGGACGTACTTCGGGTTCACAGATACGCAGTATTTT. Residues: CASSPNPPGTYFGFTDTQYF. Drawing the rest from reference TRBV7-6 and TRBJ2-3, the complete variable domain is GAGVSQSPRYKVTKRGQDVALRCDPISGHVSLYWYRQALGQGPEFLTYFNYEAQQDKSGLPNDRFSAERPEGSISTLTIQRTEQRDSAMYRCASSPNPPGTYFGFTDTQYFGPGTRLTVL.

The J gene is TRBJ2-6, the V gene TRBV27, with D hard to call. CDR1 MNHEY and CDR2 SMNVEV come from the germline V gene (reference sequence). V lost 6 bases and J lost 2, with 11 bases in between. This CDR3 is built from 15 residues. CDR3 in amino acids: CASSPDETGANVLTF. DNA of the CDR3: TGTGCCAGCAGCCCCGACGAAACTGGGGCCAACGTCCTGACTTTC.

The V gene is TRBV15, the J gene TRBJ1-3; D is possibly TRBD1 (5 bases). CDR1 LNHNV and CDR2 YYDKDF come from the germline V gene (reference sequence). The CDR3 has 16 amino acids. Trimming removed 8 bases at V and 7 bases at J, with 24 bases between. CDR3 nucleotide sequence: TGTGCCACCTCCAGTTGGGACGGAAAACGTGGTAACACCATATATTTT. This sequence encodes CATSSWDGKRGNTIYF.

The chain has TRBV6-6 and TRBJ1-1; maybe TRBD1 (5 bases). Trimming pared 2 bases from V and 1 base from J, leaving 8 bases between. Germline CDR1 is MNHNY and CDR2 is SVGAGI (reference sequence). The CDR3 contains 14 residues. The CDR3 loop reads CASSYQTENTEAFF. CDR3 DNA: TGTGCCAGCAGTTACCAGACAGAGAACACTGAAGCTTTCTTT.

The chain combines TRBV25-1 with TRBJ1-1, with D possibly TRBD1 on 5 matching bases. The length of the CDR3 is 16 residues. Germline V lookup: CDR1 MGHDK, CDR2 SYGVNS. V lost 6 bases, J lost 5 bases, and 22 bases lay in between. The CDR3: CASRHGGDWRGTEAFF. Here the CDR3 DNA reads TGTGCCAGCAGGCACGGGGGGGATTGGCGGGGGACTGAAGCTTTCTTT.

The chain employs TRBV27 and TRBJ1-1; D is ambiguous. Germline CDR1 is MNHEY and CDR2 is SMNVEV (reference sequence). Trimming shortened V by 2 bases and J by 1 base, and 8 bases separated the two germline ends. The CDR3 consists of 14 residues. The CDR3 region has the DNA TGTGCCAGCAGTTTAAATCCGGAGAACACTGAAGCTTTCTTT. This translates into CASSLNPENTEAFF.

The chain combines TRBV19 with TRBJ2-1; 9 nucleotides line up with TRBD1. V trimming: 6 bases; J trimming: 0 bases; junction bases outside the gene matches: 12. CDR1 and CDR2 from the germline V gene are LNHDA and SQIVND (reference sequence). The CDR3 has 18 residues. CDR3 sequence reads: CASSPGQGGSRSYNEQFF. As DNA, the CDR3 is TGTGCCAGTAGCCCGGGACAGGGTGGATCTCGCTCCTACAATGAGCAGTTCTTC.

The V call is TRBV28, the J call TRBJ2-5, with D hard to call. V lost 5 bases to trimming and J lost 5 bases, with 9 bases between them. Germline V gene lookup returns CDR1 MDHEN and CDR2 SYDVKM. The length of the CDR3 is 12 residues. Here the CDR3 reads CASSSVGETQYF. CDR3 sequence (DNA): TGTGCCAGCAGTAGCGTCGGGGAGACCCAGTACTTC.

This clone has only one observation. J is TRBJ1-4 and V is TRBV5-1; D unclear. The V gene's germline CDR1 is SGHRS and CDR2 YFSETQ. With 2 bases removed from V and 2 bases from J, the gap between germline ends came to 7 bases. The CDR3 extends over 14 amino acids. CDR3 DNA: TGCGCCAGCAGCTTCCACGGGACTAATGAAAAACTGTTTTTT. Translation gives CASSFHGTNEKLFF.

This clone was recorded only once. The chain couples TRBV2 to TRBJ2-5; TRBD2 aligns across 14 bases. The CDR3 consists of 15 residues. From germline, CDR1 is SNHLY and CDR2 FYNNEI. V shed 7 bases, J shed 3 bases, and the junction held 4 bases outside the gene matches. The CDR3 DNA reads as TGTGCCAGCATCTCGGGACTAGCGGGAGAAGAGACCCAGTACTTC. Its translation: CASISGLAGEETQYF. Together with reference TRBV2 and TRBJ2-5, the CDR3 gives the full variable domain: EPEVTQTPSHQVTQMGQEVILRCVPISNHLYFYWYRQILGQKVEFLVSFYNNEISEKSEIFDDQFSVERPDGSNFTLKIRSTKLEDSAMYFCASISGLAGEETQYFGPGTRLLVL.

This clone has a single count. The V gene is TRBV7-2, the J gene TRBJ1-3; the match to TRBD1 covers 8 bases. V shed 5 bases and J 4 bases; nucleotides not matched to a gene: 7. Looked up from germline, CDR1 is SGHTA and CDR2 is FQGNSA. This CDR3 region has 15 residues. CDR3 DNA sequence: TGTGCCAGCAGCCGCTCAGGGGGCTTAGGAAACACCATATATTTT. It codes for CASSRSGGLGNTIYF.